One T cell receptor (beta chain) is described in this entry. In germline, CDR1 is LNHDA, CDR2 SQIVND (reference sequence). The CDR3 spans 13 residues. Trimming stripped 8 bases from V and 1 base from J, with 12 bases between. Libraries were prepared by immunoSEQ multiplex PCR; TCRdb keeps only in-frame clonotypes and omits some of them. This table holds 200,000 to 250,000 clones, 85% to 90% found once. The data were obtained in a study of blood T cell repertoires in COVID-19. Background on the study: The study drew acute and convalescent COVID-19 samples from the United States, Italy and Spain. T cells, B-cell-depleted T cells, or PBMCs supplied cDNA or gDNA.

This clonotype originated in a man aged 55-75 years with acute or convalescent COVID-19. Input material: peripheral blood. The chain uses TRBV19 and TRBJ2-7; no clear D. The CDR3 spells CASSASASYEQYF. Written as DNA, the CDR3 is TGTGCCAGTTCAGCCAGCGCTTCCTACGAGCAGTACTTC.